This TCR beta chain came from a study of CD4 T cells in relation to SARS-CoV-2 and coronaviruses. Study-level background: The HLA restriction of the shared crossreactive spike epitopes was mapped.

A word on this clone: Its antigen is unidentified.

Only in-frame clones appear in the TCRdb table, and some are missing; sequencing was by immunoSEQ multiplex PCR. This table holds around 31,000 clones, around 80% found once. Looked up from germline, CDR1 is LNHDA and CDR2 is SQIVND (reference sequence). J gave up 2 bases and V 6 bases, and 17 bases lay outside the gene matches. This CDR3 is built from 18 residues. Study-level findings and limits: Memory recall responses, not primary responses primed in culture, are what the assay detects.

The sequence came from an adult with COVID-19. The sequenced sample was memory CD4+ T cells from PBMCs, cultured in vitro. The rearrangement links TRBV19 to TRBJ2-7; 9 nucleotides line up with TRBD2. The CDR3 is CASRSLRSAGGTTYEQYF. The CDR3 DNA is TGTGCCAGTAGGTCTCTGAGGTCAGCGGGAGGAACGACCTACGAGCAGTACTTC.